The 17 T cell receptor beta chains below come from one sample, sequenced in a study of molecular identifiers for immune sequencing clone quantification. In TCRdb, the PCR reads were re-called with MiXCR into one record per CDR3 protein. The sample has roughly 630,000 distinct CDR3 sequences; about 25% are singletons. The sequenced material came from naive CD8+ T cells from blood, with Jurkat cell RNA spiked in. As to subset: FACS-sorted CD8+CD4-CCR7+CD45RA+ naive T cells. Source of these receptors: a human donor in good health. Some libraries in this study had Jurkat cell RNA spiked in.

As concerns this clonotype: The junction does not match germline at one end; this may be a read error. The CDR3, as DNA: TGTGCCAGCAGCTACGGATGGAACACTGGAGCTTTCTTT. Its translation: CASSYGWNTGAFF. V is TRBV11-3 and J is TRBJ1-1; D unclear. CDR1 is SGHNT, CDR2 YENEEA, per germline. The CDR3 extends over 13 amino acids.

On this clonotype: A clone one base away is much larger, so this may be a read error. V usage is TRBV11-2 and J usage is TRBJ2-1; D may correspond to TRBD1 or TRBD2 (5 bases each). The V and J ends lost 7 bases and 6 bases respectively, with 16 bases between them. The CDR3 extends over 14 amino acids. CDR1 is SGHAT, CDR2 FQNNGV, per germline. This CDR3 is CASTWGARGNEQFF. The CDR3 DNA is TGTGCCAGCACCTGGGGCGCCCGGGGCAATGAGCAGTTCTTC.

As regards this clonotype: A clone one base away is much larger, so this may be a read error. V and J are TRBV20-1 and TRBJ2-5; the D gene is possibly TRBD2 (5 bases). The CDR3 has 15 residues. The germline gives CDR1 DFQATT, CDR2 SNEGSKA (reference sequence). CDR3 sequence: CSARRGRTYQVTQYF. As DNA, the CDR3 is TGCAGTGCTAGAAGAGGGCGGACGTACCAAGTGACCCAGTACTTC.

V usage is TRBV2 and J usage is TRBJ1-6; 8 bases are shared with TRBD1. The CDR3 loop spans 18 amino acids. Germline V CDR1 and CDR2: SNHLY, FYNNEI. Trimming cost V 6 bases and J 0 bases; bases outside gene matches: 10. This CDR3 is CASRKDRDTSSYNSPLHF. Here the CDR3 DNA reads TGTGCCAGCAGGAAGGACAGGGATACGAGCTCCTATAATTCACCCCTCCACTTT.

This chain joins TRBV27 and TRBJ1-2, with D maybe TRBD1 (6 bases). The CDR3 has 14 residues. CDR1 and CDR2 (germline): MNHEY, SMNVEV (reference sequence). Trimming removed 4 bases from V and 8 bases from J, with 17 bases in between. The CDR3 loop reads CASSCRTAAKGYTF. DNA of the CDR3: TGTGCCAGCAGTTGTAGGACAGCCGCTAAGGGCTACACCTTC.

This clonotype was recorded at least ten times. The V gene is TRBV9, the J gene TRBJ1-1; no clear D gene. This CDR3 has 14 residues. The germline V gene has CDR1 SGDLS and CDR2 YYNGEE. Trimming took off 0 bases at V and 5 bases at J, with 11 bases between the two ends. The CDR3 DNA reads TGTGCCAGCAGCGTAGTATGGGGAGGGACTGAAGCTTTCTTT. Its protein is CASSVVWGGTEAFF.

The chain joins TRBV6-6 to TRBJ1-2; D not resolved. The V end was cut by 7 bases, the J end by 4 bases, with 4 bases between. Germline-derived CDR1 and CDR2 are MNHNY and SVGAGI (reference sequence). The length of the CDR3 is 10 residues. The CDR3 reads CASNGYGYTF. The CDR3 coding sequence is TGTGCCAGCAATGGCTATGGCTACACCTTC.

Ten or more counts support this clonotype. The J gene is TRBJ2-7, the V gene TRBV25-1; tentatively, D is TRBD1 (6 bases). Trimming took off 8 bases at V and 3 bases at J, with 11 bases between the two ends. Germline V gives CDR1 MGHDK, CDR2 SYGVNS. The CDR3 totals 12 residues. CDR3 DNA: TGTGCCAGCGGGGACACTTTCTACGAGCAGTACTTC. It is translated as CASGDTFYEQYF.

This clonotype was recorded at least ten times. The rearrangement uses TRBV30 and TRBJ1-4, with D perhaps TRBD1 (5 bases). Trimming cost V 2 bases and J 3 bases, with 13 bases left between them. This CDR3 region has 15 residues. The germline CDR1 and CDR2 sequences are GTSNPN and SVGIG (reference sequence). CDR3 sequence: CAWSPAGEPNEKLFF. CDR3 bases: TGTGCCTGGAGTCCGGCGGGGGAACCTAATGAAAAACTGTTTTTT. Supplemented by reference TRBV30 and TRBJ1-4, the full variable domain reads SQTIHQWPATLVQPVGSPLSLECTVEGTSNPNLYWYRQAAGRGLQLLFYSVGIGQISSEVPQNLSASRPQDRQFILSSKKLLLSDSGFYLCAWSPAGEPNEKLFFGSGTQLSVL.

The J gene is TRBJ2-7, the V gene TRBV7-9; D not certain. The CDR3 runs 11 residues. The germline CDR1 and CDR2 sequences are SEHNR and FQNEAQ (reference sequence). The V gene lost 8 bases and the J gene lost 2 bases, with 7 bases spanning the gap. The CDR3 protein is CASRATYEQYF. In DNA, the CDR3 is TGTGCCAGCCGCGCTACCTACGAGCAGTACTTC.

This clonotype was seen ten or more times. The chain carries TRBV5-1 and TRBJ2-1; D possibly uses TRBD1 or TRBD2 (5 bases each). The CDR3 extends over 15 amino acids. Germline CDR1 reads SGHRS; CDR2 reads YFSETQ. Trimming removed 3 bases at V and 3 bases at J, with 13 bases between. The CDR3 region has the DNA TGCGCCAGCAGCTCCGGCGAGGGGAACTACAATGAGCAGTTCTTC. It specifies CASSSGEGNYNEQFF.

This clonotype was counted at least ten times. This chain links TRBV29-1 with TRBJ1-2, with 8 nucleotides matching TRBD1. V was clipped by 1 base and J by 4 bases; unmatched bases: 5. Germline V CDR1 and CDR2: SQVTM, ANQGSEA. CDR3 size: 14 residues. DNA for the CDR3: TGCAGCGTTGAAGTGATGGACAGGGTCTATGGCTACACCTTC. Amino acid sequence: CSVEVMDRVYGYTF.

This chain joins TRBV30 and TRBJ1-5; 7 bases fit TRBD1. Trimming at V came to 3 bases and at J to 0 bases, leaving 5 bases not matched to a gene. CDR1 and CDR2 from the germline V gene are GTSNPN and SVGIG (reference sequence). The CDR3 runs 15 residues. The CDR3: CAWSGTDYSNQPQHF. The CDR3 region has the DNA TGTGCCTGGAGCGGGACAGACTATAGCAATCAGCCCCAGCATTTT.

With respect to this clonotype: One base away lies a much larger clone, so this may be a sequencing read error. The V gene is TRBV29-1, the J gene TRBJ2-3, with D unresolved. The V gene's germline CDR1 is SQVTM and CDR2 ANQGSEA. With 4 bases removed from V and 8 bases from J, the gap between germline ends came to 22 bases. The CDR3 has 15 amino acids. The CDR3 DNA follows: TGCAGCGTTGTGGGGTCTAGGGCCCAATTAGGTACGCAGTATTTT. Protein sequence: CSVVGSRAQLGTQYF.

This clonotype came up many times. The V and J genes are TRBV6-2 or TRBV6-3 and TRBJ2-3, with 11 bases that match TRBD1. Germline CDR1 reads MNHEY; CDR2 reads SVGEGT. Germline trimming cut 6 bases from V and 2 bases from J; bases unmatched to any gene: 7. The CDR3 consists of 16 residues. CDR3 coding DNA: TGTGCCAGCAGCGGACAGGGGGCCCGCCCCACAGATACGCAGTATTTT. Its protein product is CASSGQGARPTDTQYF.

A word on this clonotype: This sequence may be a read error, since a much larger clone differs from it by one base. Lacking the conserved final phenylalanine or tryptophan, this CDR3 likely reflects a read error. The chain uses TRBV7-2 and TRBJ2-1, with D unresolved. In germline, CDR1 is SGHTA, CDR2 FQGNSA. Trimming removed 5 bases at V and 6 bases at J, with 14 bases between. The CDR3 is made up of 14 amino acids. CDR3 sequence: CASSPSPGGNEQFL. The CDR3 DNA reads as TGTGCCAGCAGCCCAAGCCCGGGCGGCAATGAGCAGTTCCTC.

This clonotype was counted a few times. In DNA form, the CDR3 reads TGTGCCAGCAGCTTAGAGCTAGCAACTAATGAAAAACTGTTTTTT. This codes for CASSLELATNEKLFF. The chain links TRBV7-9 to TRBJ1-4, with D hard to call. From germline, CDR1 is SEHNR and CDR2 FQNEAQ (reference sequence). This CDR3 is 15 amino acids long. The germline V and J ends were trimmed by 1 base and 0 bases, with 6 bases remaining between them.